The T cell receptor beta chain described here comes from a study of shared clonotypes between healthy human individuals. Only in-frame clones appear in the TCRdb table, and some are missing; sequencing was by immunoSEQ multiplex PCR. The sample gives about 2.4 million clones, 80% to 95% of which show up once; 0.36% is in the top ten. J gave up 3 bases and V 2 bases, and 6 bases lay outside the gene matches. CDR3 length equals 15 residues. Study-level points and caveats: Expectations were that clonotype sharing among donors would be affected by sequencing depth. Naive CD4 clonotypes were shared across a handful of donors at around 5%.

For this clone: What it recognizes is unknown.

The chain recombines TRBV23-1 with TRBJ2-7, with 8 bases lining up with TRBD1. TRBV23-1 is flagged as an ORF with uncertain function. Sequenced sample: naive CD4+ T cells from PBMCs. Subset specified: CD45RA+ positively selected. This TCR was recovered from a man aged 18 to 30 in good health. Some clones in this sample may be carry-over from other donors' samples. This chain's CDR3 is CASSQPTGVDYEQYF. In nucleotides, the CDR3 is TGCGCCAGCAGTCAACCGACAGGGGTGGACTACGAGCAGTACTTC.